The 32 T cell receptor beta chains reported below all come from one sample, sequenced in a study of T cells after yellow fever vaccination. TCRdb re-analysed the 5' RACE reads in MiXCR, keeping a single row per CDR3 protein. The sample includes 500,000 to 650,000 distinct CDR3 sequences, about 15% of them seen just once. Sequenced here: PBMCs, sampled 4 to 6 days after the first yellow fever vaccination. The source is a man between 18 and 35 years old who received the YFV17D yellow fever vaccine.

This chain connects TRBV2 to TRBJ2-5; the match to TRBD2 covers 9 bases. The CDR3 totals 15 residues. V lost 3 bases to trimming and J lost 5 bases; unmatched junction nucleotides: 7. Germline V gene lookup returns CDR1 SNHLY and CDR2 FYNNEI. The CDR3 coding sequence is TGTGCCAGCAGTGAGTGGGCTAGCGGGGACGAGACCCAGTACTTC. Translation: CASSEWASGDETQYF. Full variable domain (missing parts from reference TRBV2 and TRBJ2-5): EPEVTQTPSHQVTQMGQEVILRCVPISNHLYFYWYRQILGQKVEFLVSFYNNEISEKSEIFDDQFSVERPDGSNFTLKIRSTKLEDSAMYFCASSEWASGDETQYFGPGTRLLVL.

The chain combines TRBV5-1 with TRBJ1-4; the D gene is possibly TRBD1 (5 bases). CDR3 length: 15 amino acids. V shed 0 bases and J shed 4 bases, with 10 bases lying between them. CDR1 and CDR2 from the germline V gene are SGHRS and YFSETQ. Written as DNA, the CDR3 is TGCGCCAGCAGCTTGGGACAGATAATTAATGAAAAACTGTTTTTT. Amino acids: CASSLGQIINEKLFF.

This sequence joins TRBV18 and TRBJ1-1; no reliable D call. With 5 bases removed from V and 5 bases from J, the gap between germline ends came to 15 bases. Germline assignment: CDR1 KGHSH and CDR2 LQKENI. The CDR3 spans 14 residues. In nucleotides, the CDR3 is TGTGCCAGCTCAACCCAGGCGTTTGATACTGAAGCTTTCTTT. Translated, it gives CASSTQAFDTEAFF.

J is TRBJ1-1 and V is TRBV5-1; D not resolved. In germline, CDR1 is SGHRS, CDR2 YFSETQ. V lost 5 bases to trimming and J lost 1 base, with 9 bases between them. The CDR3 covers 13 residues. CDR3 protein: CASRSTTNTEAFF. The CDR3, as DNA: TGCGCCAGCAGAAGTACAACGAACACTGAAGCTTTCTTT.

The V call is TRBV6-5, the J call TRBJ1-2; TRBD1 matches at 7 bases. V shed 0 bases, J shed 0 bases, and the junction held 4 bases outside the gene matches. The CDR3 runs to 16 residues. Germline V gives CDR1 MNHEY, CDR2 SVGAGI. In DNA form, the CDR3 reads TGTGCCAGCAGTTACTCGGCGGGACAGACTAACTATGGCTACACCTTC. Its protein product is CASSYSAGQTNYGYTF.

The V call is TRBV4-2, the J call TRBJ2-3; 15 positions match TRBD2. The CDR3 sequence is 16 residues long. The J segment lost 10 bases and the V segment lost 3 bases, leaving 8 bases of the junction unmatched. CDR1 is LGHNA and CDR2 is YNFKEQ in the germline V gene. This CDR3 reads CASSQRVGTSGGPQYF. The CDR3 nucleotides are TGTGCCAGCAGCCAGAGAGTCGGGACTAGCGGGGGGCCGCAGTATTTT.

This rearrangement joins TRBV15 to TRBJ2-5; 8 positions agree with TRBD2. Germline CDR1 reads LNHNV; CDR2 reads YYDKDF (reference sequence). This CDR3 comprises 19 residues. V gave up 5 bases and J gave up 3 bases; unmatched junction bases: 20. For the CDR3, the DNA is TGTGCCACCAGCCTCAGATCAGGACGCGGGAGGATCGGAAAAGAGACCCAGTACTTC. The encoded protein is CATSLRSGRGRIGKETQYF.

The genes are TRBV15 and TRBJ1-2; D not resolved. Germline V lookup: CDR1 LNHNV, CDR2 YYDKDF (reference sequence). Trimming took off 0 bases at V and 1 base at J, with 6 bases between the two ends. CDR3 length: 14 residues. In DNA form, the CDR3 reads TGTGCCACCAGCAGAGAACGGGGTAACTATGGCTACACCTTC. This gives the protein CATSRERGNYGYTF.

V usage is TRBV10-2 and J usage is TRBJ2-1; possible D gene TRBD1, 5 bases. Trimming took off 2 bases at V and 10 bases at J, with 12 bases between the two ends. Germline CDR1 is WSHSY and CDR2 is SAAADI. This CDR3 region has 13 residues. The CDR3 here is CASSEPVAGEQFF. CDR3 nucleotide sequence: TGCGCCAGCAGTGAGCCTGTAGCAGGGGAGCAGTTCTTC.

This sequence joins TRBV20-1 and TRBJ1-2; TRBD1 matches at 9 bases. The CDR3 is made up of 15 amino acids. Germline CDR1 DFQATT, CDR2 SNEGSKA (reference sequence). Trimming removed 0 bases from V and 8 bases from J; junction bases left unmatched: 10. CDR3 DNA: TGCAGTGCTAGAGACTCTACAGGGGGCTTGATCGGCTACACCTTC. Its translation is CSARDSTGGLIGYTF.

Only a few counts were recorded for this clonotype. The CDR3 spells CSVEDSSAGGYGYTF. The CDR3 nucleotides are TGCAGCGTTGAAGATTCCTCGGCAGGGGGCTATGGCTACACCTTC. The chain recombines TRBV29-1 with TRBJ1-2; the match to TRBD1 covers 7 bases. This CDR3 contains 15 residues. V trimming: 0 bases; J trimming: 4 bases; junction bases outside the gene matches: 8. Germline CDR1 reads SQVTM; CDR2 reads ANQGSEA.

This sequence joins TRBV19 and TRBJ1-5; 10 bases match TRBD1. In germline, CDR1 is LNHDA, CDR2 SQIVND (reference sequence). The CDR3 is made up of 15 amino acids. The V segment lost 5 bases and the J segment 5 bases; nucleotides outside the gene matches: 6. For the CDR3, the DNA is TGTGCCAGTAGTGGCGACAGGGGGCTATATCAGCCCCAGCATTTT. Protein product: CASSGDRGLYQPQHF. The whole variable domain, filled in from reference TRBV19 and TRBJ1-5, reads DGGITQSPKYLFRKEGQNVTLSCEQNLNHDAMYWYRQDPGQGLRLIYYSQIVNDFQKGDIAEGYSVSREKKESFPLTVTSAQKNPTAFYLCASSGDRGLYQPQHFGDGTRLSIL.

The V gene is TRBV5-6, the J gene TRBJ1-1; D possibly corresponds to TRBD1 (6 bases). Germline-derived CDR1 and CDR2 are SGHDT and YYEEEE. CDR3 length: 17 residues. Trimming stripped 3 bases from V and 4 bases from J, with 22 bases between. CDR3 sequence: CASSSNGFFRGGTEAFF. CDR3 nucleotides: TGTGCCAGCAGCTCCAACGGATTCTTCAGGGGAGGCACTGAAGCTTTCTTT.

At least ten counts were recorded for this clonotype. This CDR3 reads CSARWQNEKLFF. Here the CDR3 DNA reads TGCAGTGCTAGGTGGCAGAATGAAAAACTGTTTTTT. This chain uses TRBV20-1 with TRBJ1-4; no reliable D call. Germline CDR1 DFQATT, CDR2 SNEGSKA (reference sequence). Trimming pared 3 bases from V and 5 bases from J, leaving 7 bases between. The CDR3 is 12 residues long.

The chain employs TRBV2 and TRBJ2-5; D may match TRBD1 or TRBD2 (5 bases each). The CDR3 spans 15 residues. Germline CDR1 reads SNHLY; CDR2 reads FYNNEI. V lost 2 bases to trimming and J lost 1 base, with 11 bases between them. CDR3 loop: CASSEWGILQETQYF. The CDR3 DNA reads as TGTGCCAGCAGTGAATGGGGGATTCTCCAAGAGACCCAGTACTTC.

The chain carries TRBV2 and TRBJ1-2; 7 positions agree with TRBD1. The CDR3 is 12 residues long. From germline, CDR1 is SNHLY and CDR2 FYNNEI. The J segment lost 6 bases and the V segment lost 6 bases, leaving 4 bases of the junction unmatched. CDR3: CASRTTGDGYTF. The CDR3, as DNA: TGTGCCAGCAGGACCACAGGGGATGGCTACACCTTC.

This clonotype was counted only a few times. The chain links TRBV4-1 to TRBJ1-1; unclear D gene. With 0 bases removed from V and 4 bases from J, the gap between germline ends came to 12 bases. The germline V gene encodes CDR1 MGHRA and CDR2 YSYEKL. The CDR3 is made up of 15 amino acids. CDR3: CASSQERGGVTEAFF. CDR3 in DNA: TGCGCCAGCAGCCAAGAACGGGGTGGGGTCACTGAAGCTTTCTTT.

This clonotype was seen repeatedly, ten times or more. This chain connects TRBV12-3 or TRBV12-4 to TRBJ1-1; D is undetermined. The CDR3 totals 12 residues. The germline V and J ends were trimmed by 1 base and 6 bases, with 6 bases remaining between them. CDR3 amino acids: CASSLGRAEAFF. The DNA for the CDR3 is TGTGCCAGCAGTTTAGGACGGGCTGAAGCTTTCTTT.

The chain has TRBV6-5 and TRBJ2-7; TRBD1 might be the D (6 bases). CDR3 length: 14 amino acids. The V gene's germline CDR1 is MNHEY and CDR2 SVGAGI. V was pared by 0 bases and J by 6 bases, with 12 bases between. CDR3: CASSYSFAGVEQYF. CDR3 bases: TGTGCCAGCAGTTACTCGTTCGCAGGGGTCGAGCAGTACTTC.

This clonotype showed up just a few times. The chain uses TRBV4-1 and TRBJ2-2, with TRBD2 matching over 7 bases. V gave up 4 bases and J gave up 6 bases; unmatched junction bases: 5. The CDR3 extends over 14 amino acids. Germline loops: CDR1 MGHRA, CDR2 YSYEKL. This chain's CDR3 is CASSRLAFPGELFF. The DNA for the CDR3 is TGCGCCAGCAGCCGACTAGCTTTCCCCGGGGAGCTGTTTTTT.

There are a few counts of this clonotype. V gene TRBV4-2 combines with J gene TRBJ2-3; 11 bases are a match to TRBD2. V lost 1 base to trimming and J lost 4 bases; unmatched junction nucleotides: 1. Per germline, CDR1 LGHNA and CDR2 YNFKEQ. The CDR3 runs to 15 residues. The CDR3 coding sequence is TGTGCCAGCAGCCAAGTAGCGGGGGGGGCAGATACGCAGTATTTT. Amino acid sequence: CASSQVAGGADTQYF.

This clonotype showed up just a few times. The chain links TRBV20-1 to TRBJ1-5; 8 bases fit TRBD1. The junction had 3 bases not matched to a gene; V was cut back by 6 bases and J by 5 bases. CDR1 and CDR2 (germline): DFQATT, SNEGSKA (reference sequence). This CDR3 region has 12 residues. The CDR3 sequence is CSAHRGDQPQHF. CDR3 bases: TGCAGTGCCCACAGGGGGGATCAGCCCCAGCATTTT.

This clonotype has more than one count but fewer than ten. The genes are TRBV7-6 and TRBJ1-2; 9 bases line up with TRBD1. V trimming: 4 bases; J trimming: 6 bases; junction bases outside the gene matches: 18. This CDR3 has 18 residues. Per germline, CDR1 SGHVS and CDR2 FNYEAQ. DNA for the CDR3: TGTGCCAGCAGCTCCCGCCGGTGGGGACAGGGCAAAGTGGATGGCTACACCTTC. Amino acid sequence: CASSSRRWGQGKVDGYTF.

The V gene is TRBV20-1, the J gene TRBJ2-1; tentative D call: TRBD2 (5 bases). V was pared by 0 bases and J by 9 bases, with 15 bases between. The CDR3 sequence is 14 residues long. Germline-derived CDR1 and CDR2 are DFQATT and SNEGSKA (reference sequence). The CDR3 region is CSARDLLADSEQFF. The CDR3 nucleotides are TGCAGTGCTAGAGATCTTCTGGCGGACTCTGAGCAGTTCTTC.

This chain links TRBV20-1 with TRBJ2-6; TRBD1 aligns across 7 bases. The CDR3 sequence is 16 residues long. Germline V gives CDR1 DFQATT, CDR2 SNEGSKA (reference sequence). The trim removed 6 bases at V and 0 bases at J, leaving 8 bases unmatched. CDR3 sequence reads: CSAPRTGNSGANVLTF. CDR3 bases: TGCAGTGCCCCAAGGACAGGTAACTCTGGGGCCAACGTCCTGACTTTC.

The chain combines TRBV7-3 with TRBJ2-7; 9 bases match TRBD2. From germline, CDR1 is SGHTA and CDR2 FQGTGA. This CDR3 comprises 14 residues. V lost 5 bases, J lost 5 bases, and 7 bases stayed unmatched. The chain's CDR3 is CASSPQRGVNEQYF. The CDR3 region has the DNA TGTGCCAGCAGCCCCCAGCGGGGGGTTAACGAGCAGTACTTC.

The CDR3 protein is CASSQTRGPYEQYF. CDR3 DNA: TGCGCCAGCAGCCAGACCCGGGGCCCCTACGAGCAGTACTTC. This chain joins TRBV4-1 and TRBJ2-7; tentatively, D is TRBD1 or TRBD2 (5 bases each). Germline CDR1 reads MGHRA; CDR2 reads YSYEKL. V gave up 3 bases and J gave up 2 bases, with 11 bases separating them. This CDR3 comprises 14 residues.

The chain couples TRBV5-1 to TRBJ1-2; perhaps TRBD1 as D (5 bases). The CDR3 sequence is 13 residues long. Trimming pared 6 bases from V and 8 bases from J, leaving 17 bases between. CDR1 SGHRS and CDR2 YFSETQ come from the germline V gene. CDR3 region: CASILTGSGGYTF. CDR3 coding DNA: TGCGCCAGCATCTTAACAGGTTCGGGCGGCTACACCTTC.

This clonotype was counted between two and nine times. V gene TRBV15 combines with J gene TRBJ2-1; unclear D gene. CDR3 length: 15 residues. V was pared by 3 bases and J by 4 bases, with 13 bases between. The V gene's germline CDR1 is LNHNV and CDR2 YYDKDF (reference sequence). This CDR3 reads CATSRKGLRYNEQFF. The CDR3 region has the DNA TGTGCCACCAGCAGGAAGGGCCTTCGTTACAATGAGCAGTTCTTC.

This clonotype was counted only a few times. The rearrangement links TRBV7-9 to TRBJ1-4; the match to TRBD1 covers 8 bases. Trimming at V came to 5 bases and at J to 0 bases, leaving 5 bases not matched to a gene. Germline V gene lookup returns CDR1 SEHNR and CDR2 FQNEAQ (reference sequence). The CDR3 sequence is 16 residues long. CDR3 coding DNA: TGTGCCAGCAGCCCAGGGGGCGTGGCAACTAATGAAAAACTGTTTTTT. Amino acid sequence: CASSPGGVATNEKLFF.

The CDR3 region is CASARGGYQPQHF. The DNA for the CDR3 is TGTGCCAGCGCAAGAGGAGGCTATCAGCCCCAGCATTTT. The chain links TRBV27 to TRBJ1-5; no reliable D call. The V end lost 8 bases, the J end lost 5 bases, and 13 bases lay between the germline ends. Germline CDR1 reads MNHEY; CDR2 reads SMNVEV (reference sequence). The CDR3 runs 13 residues.

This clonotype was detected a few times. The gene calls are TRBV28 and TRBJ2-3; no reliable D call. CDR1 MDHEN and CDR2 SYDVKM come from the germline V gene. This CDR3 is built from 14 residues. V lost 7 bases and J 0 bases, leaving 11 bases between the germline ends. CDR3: CASTSDGSTDTQYF. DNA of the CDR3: TGTGCCAGCACCTCCGACGGCAGCACAGATACGCAGTATTTT.